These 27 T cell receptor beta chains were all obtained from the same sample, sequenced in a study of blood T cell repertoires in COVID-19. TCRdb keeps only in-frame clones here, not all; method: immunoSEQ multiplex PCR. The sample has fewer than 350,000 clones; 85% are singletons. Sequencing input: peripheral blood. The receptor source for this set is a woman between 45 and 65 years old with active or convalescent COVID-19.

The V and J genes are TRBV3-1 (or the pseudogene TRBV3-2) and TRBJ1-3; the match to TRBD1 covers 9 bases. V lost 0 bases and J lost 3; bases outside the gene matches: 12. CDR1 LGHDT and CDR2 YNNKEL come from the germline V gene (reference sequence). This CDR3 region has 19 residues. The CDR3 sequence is CASSQDHHRGPLNGNTIYF. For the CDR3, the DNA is TGTGCCAGCAGCCAAGATCATCACAGGGGGCCGTTAAATGGAAACACCATATATTTT.

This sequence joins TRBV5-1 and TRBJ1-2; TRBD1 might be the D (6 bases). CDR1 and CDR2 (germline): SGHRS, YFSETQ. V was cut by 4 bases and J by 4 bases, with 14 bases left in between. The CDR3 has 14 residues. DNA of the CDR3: TGCGCCAGCAGCGGGGGCCCCGCGGGCTATGGCTACACCTTC. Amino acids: CASSGGPAGYGYTF.

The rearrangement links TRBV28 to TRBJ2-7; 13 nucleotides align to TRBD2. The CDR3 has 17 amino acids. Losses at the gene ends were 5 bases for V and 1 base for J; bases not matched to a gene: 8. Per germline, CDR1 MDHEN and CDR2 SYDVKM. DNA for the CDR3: TGTGCCAGCAGTCCCGGGACTAGCGGGGCCGGGTCCTACGAGCAGTACTTC. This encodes CASSPGTSGAGSYEQYF.

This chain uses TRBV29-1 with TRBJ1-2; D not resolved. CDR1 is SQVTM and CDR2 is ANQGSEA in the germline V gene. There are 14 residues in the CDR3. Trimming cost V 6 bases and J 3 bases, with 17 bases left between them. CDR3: CSVTMLRRDYGYTF. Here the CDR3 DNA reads TGCAGCGTGACTATGTTAAGGCGCGACTATGGCTACACCTTC. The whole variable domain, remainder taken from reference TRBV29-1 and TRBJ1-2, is SAVISQKPSRDICQRGTSLTIQCQVDSQVTMMFWYRQQPGQSLTLIATANQGSEATYESGFVIDKFPISRPNLTFSTLTVSNMSPEDSSIYLCSVTMLRRDYGYTFGSGTRLTVV.

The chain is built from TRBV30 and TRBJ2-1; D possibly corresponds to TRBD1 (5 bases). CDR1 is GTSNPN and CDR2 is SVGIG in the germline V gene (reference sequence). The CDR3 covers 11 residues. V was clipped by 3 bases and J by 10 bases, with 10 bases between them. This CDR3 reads CAWRTNREQFF. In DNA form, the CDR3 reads TGTGCCTGGAGAACCAACAGGGAGCAGTTCTTC. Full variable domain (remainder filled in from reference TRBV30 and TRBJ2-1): SQTIHQWPATLVQPVGSPLSLECTVEGTSNPNLYWYRQAAGRGLQLLFYSVGIGQISSEVPQNLSASRPQDRQFILSSKKLLLSDSGFYLCAWRTNREQFFGPGTRLTVL.

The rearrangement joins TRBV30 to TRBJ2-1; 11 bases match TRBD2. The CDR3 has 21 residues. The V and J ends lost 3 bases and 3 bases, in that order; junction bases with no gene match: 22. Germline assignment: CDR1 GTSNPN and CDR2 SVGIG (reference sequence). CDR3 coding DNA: TGTGCCTGGAGCGAAACTTCCTTCGGGGTAGCGGGAGGGCGGGGCTACAATGAGCAGTTCTTC. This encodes CAWSETSFGVAGGRGYNEQFF. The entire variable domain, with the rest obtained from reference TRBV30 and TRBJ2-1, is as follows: SQTIHQWPATLVQPVGSPLSLECTVEGTSNPNLYWYRQAAGRGLQLLFYSVGIGQISSEVPQNLSASRPQDRQFILSSKKLLLSDSGFYLCAWSETSFGVAGGRGYNEQFFGPGTRLTVL.

In DNA, the CDR3 is TGTGCCAGTAACCCAGGGGGTAGAGGCTACACCTTC. Translated: CASNPGGRGYTF. V gene TRBV19 combines with J gene TRBJ1-2; 7 nucleotides align to TRBD1. V dropped 7 bases and J dropped 8; count of bases not matched to a gene: 7. The CDR3 is 12 residues long. Looked up from germline, CDR1 is LNHDA and CDR2 is SQIVND (reference sequence).

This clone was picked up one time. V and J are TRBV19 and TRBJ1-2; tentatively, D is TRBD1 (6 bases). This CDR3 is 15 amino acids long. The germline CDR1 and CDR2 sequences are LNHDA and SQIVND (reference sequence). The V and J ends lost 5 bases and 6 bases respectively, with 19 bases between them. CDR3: CASSQLRGGSDGYTF. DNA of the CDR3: TGTGCCAGTAGTCAACTCCGGGGGGGCTCCGATGGCTACACCTTC.

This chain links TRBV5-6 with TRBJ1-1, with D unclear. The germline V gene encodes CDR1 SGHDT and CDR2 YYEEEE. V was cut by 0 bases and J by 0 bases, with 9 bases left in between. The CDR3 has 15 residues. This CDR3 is CASSLGQVLNTEAFF. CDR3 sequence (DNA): TGTGCCAGCAGCTTGGGGCAGGTTTTGAACACTGAAGCTTTCTTT.

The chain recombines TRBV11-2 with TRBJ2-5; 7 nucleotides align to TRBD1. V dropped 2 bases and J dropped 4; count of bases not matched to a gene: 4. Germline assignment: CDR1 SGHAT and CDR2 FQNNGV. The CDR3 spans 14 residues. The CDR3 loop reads CASSLTPGGETQYF. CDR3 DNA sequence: TGTGCCAGCAGCTTAACTCCAGGGGGAGAGACCCAGTACTTC. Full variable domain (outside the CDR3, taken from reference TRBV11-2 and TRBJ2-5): EAGVAQSPRYKIIEKRQSVAFWCNPISGHATLYWYQQILGQGPKLLIQFQNNGVVDDSQLPKDRFSAERLKGVDSTLKIQPAKLEDSAVYLCASSLTPGGETQYFGPGTRLLVL.

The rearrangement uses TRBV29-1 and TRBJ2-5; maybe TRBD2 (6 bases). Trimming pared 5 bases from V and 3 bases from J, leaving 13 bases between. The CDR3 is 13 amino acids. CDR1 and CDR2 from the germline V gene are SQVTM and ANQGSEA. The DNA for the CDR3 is TGCAGCGTTAATCCTGGGACTGAAGAGACCCAGTACTTC. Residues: CSVNPGTEETQYF.

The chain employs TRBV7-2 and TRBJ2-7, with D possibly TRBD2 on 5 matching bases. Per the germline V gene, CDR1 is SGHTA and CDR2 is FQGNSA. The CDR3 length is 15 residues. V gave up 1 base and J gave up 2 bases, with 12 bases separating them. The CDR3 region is CASSLGSADTYEQYF. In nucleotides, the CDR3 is TGTGCCAGCAGCTTAGGTTCAGCGGATACCTACGAGCAGTACTTC.

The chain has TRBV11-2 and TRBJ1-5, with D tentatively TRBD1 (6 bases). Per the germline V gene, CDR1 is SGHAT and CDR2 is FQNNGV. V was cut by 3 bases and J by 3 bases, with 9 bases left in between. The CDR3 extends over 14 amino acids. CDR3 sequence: CASSLGGPNQPQHF. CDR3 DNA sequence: TGTGCCAGCAGCTTGGGGGGGCCCAATCAGCCCCAGCATTTT.

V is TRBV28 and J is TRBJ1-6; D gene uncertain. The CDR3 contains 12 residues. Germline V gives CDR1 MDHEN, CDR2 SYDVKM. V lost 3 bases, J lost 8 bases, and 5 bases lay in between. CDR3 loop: CASSLRDSPLHF. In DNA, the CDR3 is TGTGCCAGCAGTTTGAGGGATTCACCCCTCCACTTT.

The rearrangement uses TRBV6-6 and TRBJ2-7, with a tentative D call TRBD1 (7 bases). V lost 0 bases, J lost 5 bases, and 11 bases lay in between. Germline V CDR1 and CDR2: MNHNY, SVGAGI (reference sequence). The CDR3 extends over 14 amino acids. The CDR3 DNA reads TGTGCCAGCAGTTACTCCCAGGGGGGAAACGAGCAGTACTTC. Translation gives CASSYSQGGNEQYF.

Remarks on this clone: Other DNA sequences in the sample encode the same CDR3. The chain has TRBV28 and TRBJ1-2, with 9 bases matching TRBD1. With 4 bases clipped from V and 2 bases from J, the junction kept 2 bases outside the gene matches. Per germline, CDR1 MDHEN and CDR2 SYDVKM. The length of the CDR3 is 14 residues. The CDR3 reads CASSSGQGNYGYTF. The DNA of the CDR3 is TGTGCCAGCAGTTCGGGACAGGGAAACTATGGCTACACCTTC.

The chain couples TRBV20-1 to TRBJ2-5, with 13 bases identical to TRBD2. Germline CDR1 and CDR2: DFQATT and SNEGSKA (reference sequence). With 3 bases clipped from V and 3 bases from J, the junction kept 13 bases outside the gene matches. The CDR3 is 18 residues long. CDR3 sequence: CSASGGDKLAGGKETQYF. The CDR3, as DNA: TGCAGTGCTAGTGGGGGGGACAAACTAGCGGGAGGGAAAGAGACCCAGTACTTC.

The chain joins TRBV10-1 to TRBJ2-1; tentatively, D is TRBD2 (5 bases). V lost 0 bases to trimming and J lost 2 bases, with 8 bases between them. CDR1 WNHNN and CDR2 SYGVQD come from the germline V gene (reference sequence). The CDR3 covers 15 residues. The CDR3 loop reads CASSESRDPYNEQFF. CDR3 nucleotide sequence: TGCGCCAGCAGTGAGTCGAGGGATCCCTACAATGAGCAGTTCTTC.

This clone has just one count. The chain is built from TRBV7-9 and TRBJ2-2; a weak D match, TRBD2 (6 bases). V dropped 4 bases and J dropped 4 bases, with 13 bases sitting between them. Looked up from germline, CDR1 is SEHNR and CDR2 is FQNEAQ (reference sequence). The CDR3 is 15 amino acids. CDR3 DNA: TGTGCCAGCAGCTCCCGGAGGGTGGGCACCGGGGAGCTGTTTTTT. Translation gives CASSSRRVGTGELFF. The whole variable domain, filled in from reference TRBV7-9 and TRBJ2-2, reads DTGVSQNPRHKITKRGQNVTFRCDPISEHNRLYWYRQTLGQGPEFLTYFQNEAQLEKSRLLSDRFSAERPKGSFSTLEIQRTEQGDSAMYLCASSSRRVGTGELFFGEGSRLTVL.

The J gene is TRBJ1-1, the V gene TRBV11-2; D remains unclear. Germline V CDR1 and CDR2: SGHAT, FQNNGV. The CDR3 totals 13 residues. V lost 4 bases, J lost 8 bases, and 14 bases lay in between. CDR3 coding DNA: TGTGCCAGCAGCTCTTTACAGCTTCTCGAAGCTTTCTTT. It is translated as CASSSLQLLEAFF.

The CDR3 region is CSVVGQGNRYGYTF. DNA for the CDR3: TGCAGCGTGGTAGGACAGGGGAATAGATATGGCTACACCTTC. This rearrangement joins TRBV29-1 to TRBJ1-2; 9 positions match TRBD1. This CDR3 spans 14 amino acids. The J segment lost 5 bases and the V segment lost 6 bases, leaving 10 bases of the junction unmatched. CDR1 is SQVTM and CDR2 is ANQGSEA in the germline V gene.

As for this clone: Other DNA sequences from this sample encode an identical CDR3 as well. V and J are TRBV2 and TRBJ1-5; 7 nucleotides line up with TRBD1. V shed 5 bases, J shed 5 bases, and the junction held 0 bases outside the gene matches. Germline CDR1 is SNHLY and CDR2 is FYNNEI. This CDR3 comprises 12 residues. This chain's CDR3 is CASSTGDQPQHF. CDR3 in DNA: TGTGCCAGCAGTACAGGGGATCAGCCCCAGCATTTT.

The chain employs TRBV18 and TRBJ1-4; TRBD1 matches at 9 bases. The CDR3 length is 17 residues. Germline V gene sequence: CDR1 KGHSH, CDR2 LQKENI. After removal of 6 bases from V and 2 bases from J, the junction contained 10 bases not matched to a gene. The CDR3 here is CASSETGGSQTNEKLFF. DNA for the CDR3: TGTGCCAGCTCTGAGACAGGGGGGTCTCAGACTAATGAAAAACTGTTTTTT.

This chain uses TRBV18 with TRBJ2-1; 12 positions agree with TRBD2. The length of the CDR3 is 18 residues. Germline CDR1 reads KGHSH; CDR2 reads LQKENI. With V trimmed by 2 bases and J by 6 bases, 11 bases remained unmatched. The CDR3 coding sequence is TGTGCCAGCTCACCAAATCTACTAGCGGGAGGTAATACCAATGAGCAGTTCTTC. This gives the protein CASSPNLLAGGNTNEQFF.

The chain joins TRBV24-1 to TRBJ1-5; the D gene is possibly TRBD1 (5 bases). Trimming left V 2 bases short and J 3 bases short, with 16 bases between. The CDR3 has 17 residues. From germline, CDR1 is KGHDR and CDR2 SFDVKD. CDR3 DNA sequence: TGTGCCACCAGTGATTCCCGCACGGGGGTATACAATCAGCCCCAGCATTTT. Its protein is CATSDSRTGVYNQPQHF.

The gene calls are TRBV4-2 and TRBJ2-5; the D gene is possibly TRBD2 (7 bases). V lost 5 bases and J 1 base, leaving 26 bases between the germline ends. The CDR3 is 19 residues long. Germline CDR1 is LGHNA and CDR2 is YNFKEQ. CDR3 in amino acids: CASSAELGGSGGAQETQYF. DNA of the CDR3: TGTGCCAGCAGCGCTGAACTCGGCGGGAGTGGGGGGGCCCAAGAGACCCAGTACTTC.

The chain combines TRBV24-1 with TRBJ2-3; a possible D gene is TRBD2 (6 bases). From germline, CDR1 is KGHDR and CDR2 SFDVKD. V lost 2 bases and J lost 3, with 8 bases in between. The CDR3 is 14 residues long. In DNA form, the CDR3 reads TGTGCCACCAGTGATTACGGGGGAACAGATACGCAGTATTTT. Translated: CATSDYGGTDTQYF.